The subject of this entry is one T cell receptor beta chain. Its specificity is unknown. Sequencing used immunoSEQ multiplex PCR; TCRdb keeps in-frame clones, though not all of them. This sample has about 66,000 clones; less than 90% occur once, and the top ten carry about 2.3%. This specimen belongs to a study of OX40 agonist ivuxolimab in advanced cancers. General observations from the study: Low normalized T-cell clonal expansion was also seen in some nonresponders.

This CDR3 is 12 amino acids long. In germline, CDR1 is SQVTM, CDR2 ANQGSEA. Sequenced material: CD4+ or CD8+ T cells sorted from blood, taken in a trial of the OX40 agonist ivuxolimab. The source of this sequence is an adult with an advanced solid tumor such as melanoma, head and neck, liver or kidney cancer. The chain couples TRBV29-1 to TRBJ2-1; D may be TRBD1 (6 bases). The CDR3 spells CRTEGQYNEQFF. CDR3 in DNA: TGCAGGACCGAGGGACAATACAATGAGCAGTTCTTC.